This is a list of T cell receptor beta chains from one sample in a study of blood T cells in healthy people across ages. Each CDR3 protein is one row after TCRdb ran MiXCR on the 5' RACE reads. This sample yields around 1.7 million distinct CDR3 sequences, of which 28% are seen a single time; 7.7% belongs to the top ten. The specimen sequenced was blood. Receptors originate from a woman in her twenties or thirties in good health. Both conserved end residues are part of each CDR3. The order of the fields is J gene, V gene, clone size, D gene, CDR3 protein, CDR3 DNA. A D gene is named only where the DNA matches it firmly. Size is omitted from some rows. Given values are once, few, many or a class for expanded clones.

>TRBJ1-5|TRBV6-5|.|.
CASSYSGQVGQPQHF
TGTGCCAGCAGTTACTCGGGGCAGGTGGGTCAGCCCCAGCATTTT
>TRBJ2-7|TRBV5-6|many|TRBD1
CASSPPYRGLYEQYF
TGTGCCAGCAGCCCCCCCTACAGGGGGTTGTACGAGCAGTACTTC
>TRBJ2-1|TRBV7-9|.|TRBD2
CASSPTSGGQYNEQFF
TGTGCCAGCAGCCCGACTAGCGGGGGACAATACAATGAGCAGTTCTTC
>TRBJ2-3|TRBV3-1|.|TRBD1
CASSQSPGQGADTQYF
TGTGCCAGCAGCCAATCTCCGGGACAGGGGGCAGATACGCAGTATTTT
>TRBJ2-7|TRBV6-2/TRBV6-3|many|.
CASSYGFEYEQYF
TGTGCCAGCAGTTACGGTTTTGAATACGAGCAGTACTTC
>TRBJ2-5|TRBV5-1|.|.
CASSFGGVVRETQYF
TGTGCCAGCAGCTTCGGCGGGGTAGTACGGGAGACCCAGTACTTC
>TRBJ2-7|TRBV7-9|.|.
CSSTELYEQYF
TGTTCCAGCACCGAACTTTACGAGCAGTACTTC
>TRBJ2-4|TRBV3-1|few|TRBD1
CASSQVRTGTVIQYF
TGTGCCAGCAGCCAAGTGAGGACAGGGACAGTCATTCAGTACTTC
>TRBJ2-2|TRBV5-6|.|TRBD1
CASSLPGQANTGELFF
TGTGCCAGCAGCCTCCCGGGACAGGCGAACACCGGGGAGCTGTTTTTT
>TRBJ2-1|TRBV27|few|.
CASSLLREAPFF
TGTGCCAGCAGTTTATTGAGGGAGGCTCCGTTCTTC
>TRBJ2-1|TRBV27|.|TRBD2
CASSLRGGAGNEQFF
TGTGCCAGCAGTTTACGCGGGGGAGCTGGGAATGAGCAGTTCTTC
>TRBJ2-1|TRBV9|few|TRBD2
CASSGSGLHSYNEQFF
TGTGCCAGCAGCGGCTCGGGACTACACTCCTACAATGAGCAGTTCTTC
>TRBJ2-5|TRBV7-2|.|TRBD2
CASSTTGGQETQYF
TGTGCCAGCAGTACAACGGGGGGTCAAGAGACCCAGTACTTC
>TRBJ2-4|TRBV2|.|.
CASSFSGYERYF
TGTGCCAGCAGTTTTAGCGGATACGAGCGGTACTTC
>TRBJ2-3|TRBV6-5|few|.
CASRDKGGMDTQYF
TGTGCCAGCCGGGATAAGGGGGGCATGGATACGCAGTATTTT
>TRBJ2-1|TRBV27|once|.
CASPGLESDEQFF
TGTGCCAGTCCGGGACTGGAGAGCGATGAGCAGTTCTTC
>TRBJ1-5|TRBV4-1|.|.
CASRRGLEDNQPQHF
TGCGCCAGCAGGAGGGGCCTGGAGGACAATCAGCCCCAGCATTTT
>TRBJ2-7|TRBV2|few|TRBD1
CASSTGTGGLEQYF
TGTGCCAGCTCGACCGGGACAGGGGGGCTCGAGCAGTACTTC
>TRBJ2-7|TRBV10-3|.|.
CATAGQSYEQYF
TGTGCCACTGCGGGACAGTCCTACGAGCAGTACTTC
>TRBJ1-5|TRBV7-2|.|.
CASSSDRNSNQPQHF
TGTGCCAGCAGCTCGGACAGAAATTCTAATCAGCCCCAGCATTTT
>TRBJ2-7|TRBV29-1|many|.
CSVTPSGEPDYEQYF
TGCAGCGTAACCCCTTCGGGAGAGCCAGACTACGAGCAGTACTTC
>TRBJ2-4|TRBV15|few|.
CATSRDHVGGDIQYF
TGTGCCACCAGCAGAGATCATGTAGGGGGTGACATTCAGTACTTC
>TRBJ2-7|TRBV7-9|.|.
CASSLENSYEQYF
TGTGCCAGCAGCTTAGAGAACTCCTACGAGCAGTACTTC
>TRBJ2-1|TRBV12-3/TRBV12-4|few|.
CASRGAEQFF
TGTGCCAGCAGGGGGGCTGAGCAGTTCTTC
>TRBJ1-6|TRBV7-2|.|.
CASSLDPGAPGSPLHF
TGTGCCAGCAGCTTAGATCCGGGGGCCCCTGGGTCACCCCTCCACTTT
>TRBJ2-7|TRBV5-1|few|.
CASSDGTEAYEQYF
TGCGCCAGCAGCGACGGGACGGAGGCCTACGAGCAGTACTTC
>TRBJ1-2|TRBV12-3/TRBV12-4|.|TRBD1
CASSFFYRGNLDPPNYGYTF
TGTGCCAGCAGTTTCTTTTACAGGGGGAACCTAGACCCCCCTAACTATGGCTACACCTTC
>TRBJ1-1|TRBV5-1|.|.
CASSIEGSTEAFF
TGCGCCAGCAGTATTGAGGGCAGCACTGAAGCTTTCTTT
>TRBJ2-7|TRBV19|.|.
CASKRGPTSYEQYF
TGTGCCTCAAAGCGAGGGCCGACTTCCTACGAGCAGTACTTC
>TRBJ2-2|TRBV12-3/TRBV12-4|.|.
CASSFNRDTGELFF
TGTGCCAGCAGTTTCAATAGGGACACCGGGGAGCTGTTTTTT
>TRBJ2-1|TRBV7-3|many|.
CASSLGGKNEQFF
TGTGCCAGCAGCCTCGGGGGTAAGAATGAGCAGTTCTTC
>TRBJ2-6|TRBV28|many|.
CASREGGSGANVLTF
TGTGCCAGCAGAGAAGGGGGGTCCGGGGCCAACGTCCTGACTTTC
>TRBJ1-2|TRBV6-6|few|.
CASSYWPPDMDGYTF
TGTGCCAGCAGTTATTGGCCTCCGGACATGGATGGCTACACCTTC
>TRBJ1-1|TRBV27|few|TRBD1
CASSTQGANTEAFF
TGTGCCAGCAGCACTCAGGGGGCGAACACTGAAGCTTTCTTT
>TRBJ2-7|TRBV20-1|.|.
CSASYGGYEQYF
TGCAGTGCTAGTTATGGCGGCTACGAGCAGTACTTC
>TRBJ2-4|TRBV12-3/TRBV12-4|many|.
CASGGDEDIQYF
TGTGCCAGCGGGGGTGATGAGGACATTCAGTACTTC
>TRBJ2-3|TRBV12-5|.|.
CASGPQGKADTQYF
TGTGCTAGTGGTCCCCAGGGTAAAGCAGATACGCAGTATTTT
>TRBJ1-6|TRBV7-2|.|.
CASSLERGVYNSPLHF
TGTGCCAGCAGCTTAGAAAGAGGTGTATATAATTCACCCCTCCACTTT
>TRBJ1-2|TRBV4-1|.|TRBD1
CASSQAGQGINYGYTF
TGCGCCAGCAGCCAAGCGGGACAGGGGATTAACTATGGCTACACCTTC
>TRBJ1-4|TRBV7-6|few|.
CASSLAPGQGSEKLFF
TGTGCCAGCAGCTTAGCGCCCGGGCAGGGGAGTGAAAAACTGTTTTTT
>TRBJ1-2|TRBV5-1|few|TRBD1
CASSHGENRQGRGYTF
TGCGCCAGCAGCCACGGAGAAAACCGACAGGGTCGAGGCTACACCTTC
>TRBJ2-1|TRBV7-9|.|.
CHLGESSYNEQFF
TGCCACCTAGGGGAGAGCTCCTACAATGAGCAGTTCTTC
>TRBJ1-2|TRBV7-3|few|TRBD1
CASSLVTGNGYTF
TGTGCCAGCAGCTTAGTGACAGGGAATGGCTACACCTTC
>TRBJ2-7|TRBV9|many|TRBD2
CASSATSGGTYEQYF
TGTGCCAGCAGCGCGACTAGCGGGGGCACCTACGAGCAGTACTTC
>TRBJ2-3|TRBV2|.|.
CASSMTTRDTQYF
TGTGCCAGCAGTATGACTACCCGTGATACGCAGTATTTT
>TRBJ1-3|TRBV12-3/TRBV12-4|.|TRBD1
CASSPQGAWGNTIYF
TGTGCCAGCAGTCCACAGGGGGCGTGGGGAAACACCATATATTTT
>TRBJ1-2|TRBV29-1|.|.
CSGGGASCGCTF
TGCAGCGGGGGTGGAGCGAGCTGTGGCTGCACCTTC
>TRBJ1-4|TRBV20-1|many|.
CSAPTGHNEKLFF
TGCAGTGCTCCGACAGGTCATAATGAAAAACTGTTTTTT
>TRBJ1-4|TRBV6-6|many|TRBD1
CASTQGESNEKLFF
TGTGCCAGCACCCAGGGGGAATCCAATGAAAAACTGTTTTTT
>TRBJ1-2|TRBV29-1|.|.
CTCAKGDGYTF
TGCACCTGCGCAAAGGGGGATGGCTACACCTTC
>TRBJ2-3|TRBV7-9|.|TRBD2
CASNSIAGGRTDTQYF
TGTGCCAGCAACTCGATAGCGGGAGGTCGCACAGATACGCAGTATTTT
>TRBJ2-7|TRBV12-3/TRBV12-4|few|TRBD2
CASRGGWSSYEQYF
TGTGCCAGCAGGGGGGGGTGGAGCTCCTACGAGCAGTACTTC
>TRBJ2-1|TRBV11-1|.|.
CASTHPQNEQFF
TGTGCCAGCACCCACCCCCAGAATGAGCAGTTCTTC
>TRBJ2-3|TRBV10-3|few|TRBD2
CATLPTSGETTDTQYF
TGTGCCACTCTACCTACTAGCGGGGAGACCACAGATACGCAGTATTTT